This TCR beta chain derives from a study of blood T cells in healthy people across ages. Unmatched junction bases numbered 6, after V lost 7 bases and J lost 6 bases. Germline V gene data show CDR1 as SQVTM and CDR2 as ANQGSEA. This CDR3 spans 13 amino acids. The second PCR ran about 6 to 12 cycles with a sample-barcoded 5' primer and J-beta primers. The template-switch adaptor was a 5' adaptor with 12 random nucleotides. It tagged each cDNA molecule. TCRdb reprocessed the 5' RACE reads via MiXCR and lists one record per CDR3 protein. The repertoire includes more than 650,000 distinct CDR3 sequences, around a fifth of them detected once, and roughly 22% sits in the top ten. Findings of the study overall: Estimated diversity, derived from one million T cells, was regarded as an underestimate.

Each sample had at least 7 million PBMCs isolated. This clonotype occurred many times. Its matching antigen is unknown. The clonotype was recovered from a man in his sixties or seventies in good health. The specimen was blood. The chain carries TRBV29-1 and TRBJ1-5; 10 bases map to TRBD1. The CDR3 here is CSGATGGGQPQHF. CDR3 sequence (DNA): TGCAGCGGGGCGACAGGGGGCGGTCAGCCCCAGCATTTT.